This passage covers 19 T cell receptor beta chains from one sample sequenced in a study of spatial heterogeneity in lung cancer. The study's findings and limits: Tumors with more nonsynonymous mutations had more expanded intratumoral alpha and beta TCRs.

Their antigens are not known. TCRdb independently ran MiXCR on the 5' RACE reads; one entry per CDR3 protein. Among under 12,000 distinct CDR3 sequences, more than 4.5% were seen once, and the ten largest hold 12%. Time point denoted: sample taken at primary tumor resection. Sequenced material: lung tumor tissue, taken at surgery. The receptors stem from a male donor with early-stage non-small cell lung cancer.

This clonotype was observed many times. As an off-target read in a library built for alpha chains, this beta chain has a frequency of little significance. The chain couples TRBV20-1 to TRBJ2-2; D is unresolved. Trimming removed 3 bases from V and 0 bases from J, with 8 bases in between. The germline gives CDR1 DFQATT, CDR2 SNEGSKA (reference sequence). This CDR3 is 14 amino acids long. CDR3 sequence (DNA): TGCAGTGCTAGGCCCAGTTCGAACACCGGGGAGCTGTTTTTT. As protein: CSARPSSNTGELFF.

This clonotype was detected ten times or more. A library prepared for alpha chains yielded this beta chain as an off-target read; its size is of little meaning. The chain links TRBV5-4 to TRBJ2-3; D not certain. V lost 2 bases, J lost 1 base, and 8 bases lay in between. Germline loops: CDR1 SGHNT, CDR2 YYREEE (reference sequence). This CDR3 has 14 amino acids. CDR3 sequence reads: CASSFVTGTDTQYF. The CDR3 DNA is TGTGCCAGCAGCTTTGTCACGGGCACAGATACGCAGTATTTT.

This clonotype was seen at least ten times. This beta chain turned up in a library designed for alpha chains; as an off-target read, its abundance says little. The V gene is TRBV28, the J gene TRBJ2-7, with TRBD2 matching 11 bases. The CDR3 has 15 amino acids. CDR1 and CDR2 from the germline V gene are MDHEN and SYDVKM. The V and J ends lost 7 bases and 1 base, in that order; junction bases with no gene match: 6. The CDR3: CASIPGLAESYEQYF. The DNA of the CDR3 is TGTGCCAGCATACCGGGACTAGCGGAGTCCTACGAGCAGTACTTC.

This clonotype is medium-sized within its sample. For a library built for alpha chains, this beta chain is a stray read; little rests on its size. The genes are TRBV19 and TRBJ2-3; 10 bases are shared with TRBD1. CDR3 length: 16 amino acids. V dropped 1 base and J dropped 2; count of bases not matched to a gene: 3. CDR1 and CDR2 from the germline V gene are LNHDA and SQIVND (reference sequence). The CDR3 DNA sequence: TGTGCCAGTAGTATAGGCCGACAGGGGGCCACAGATACGCAGTATTTT. As protein: CASSIGRQGATDTQYF. The variable domain in full, completed from reference TRBV19 and TRBJ2-3, reads DGGITQSPKYLFRKEGQNVTLSCEQNLNHDAMYWYRQDPGQGLRLIYYSQIVNDFQKGDIAEGYSVSREKKESFPLTVTSAQKNPTAFYLCASSIGRQGATDTQYFGPGTRLTVL.

This clonotype rates as medium-sized (0.01 to 0.1%). This beta chain lies outside the target of a library built for alpha chains; its clone size means little. V and J are TRBV28 and TRBJ2-7; 8 nucleotides align to TRBD1. V lost 1 base, J lost 5 bases, and 4 bases stayed unmatched. This CDR3 has 14 residues. Germline V CDR1 and CDR2: MDHEN, SYDVKM. This chain's CDR3 is CASSLFGQGNEQYF. The CDR3 DNA sequence: TGTGCCAGCAGTTTATTCGGACAGGGCAACGAGCAGTACTTC.

This clonotype was detected ten times or more. For a library built for alpha chains, this beta chain is a stray read; little rests on its size. The chain couples TRBV6-6 to TRBJ2-7; maybe TRBD1 (6 bases). The CDR3 contains 14 residues. Germline loops: CDR1 MNHNY, CDR2 SVGAGI (reference sequence). Trimming shortened V by 6 bases and J by 4 bases, and 16 bases separated the two germline ends. CDR3 sequence: CASRETGSVYEQYF. Here the CDR3 DNA reads TGTGCCAGCAGGGAAACAGGGTCTGTTTACGAGCAGTACTTC.

Within the sample, this clonotype is medium-sized. Found in a library prepared for alpha chains, this beta chain is an off-target read, and its abundance has little meaning. This chain connects TRBV24-1 to TRBJ2-3; D is possibly TRBD1 (6 bases). The CDR3 consists of 17 residues. Per the germline V gene, CDR1 is KGHDR and CDR2 is SFDVKD. Trimming stripped 4 bases from V and 1 base from J, with 17 bases between. The CDR3 region has the DNA TGTGCCACCAGTGACCCTTCGACAGGCTTTCGCACAGATACGCAGTATTTT. Protein sequence: CATSDPSTGFRTDTQYF.

This clonotype has at least ten counts. Since the library was made to target alpha chains, this beta chain is a stray read and its abundance is not meaningful. The J gene is TRBJ2-5, the V gene TRBV11-2; 8 bases fit TRBD1. J lost 3 bases, V lost 3 bases, and 3 bases had no gene match. The CDR3 contains 14 residues. CDR1 and CDR2 from the germline V gene are SGHAT and FQNNGV. CDR3 nucleotide sequence: TGTGCCAGCAGCTTGAACAGGGGGAAAGAGACCCAGTACTTC. Translating gives CASSLNRGKETQYF.

This clonotype was seen ten or more times. With the library built for alpha chains, this beta chain is off target and its frequency is not meaningful. The rearrangement joins TRBV27 to TRBJ2-1; 7 bases are a match to TRBD2. Losses at the gene ends were 5 bases for V and 6 bases for J; bases not matched to a gene: 10. The CDR3 extends over 15 amino acids. Looked up from germline, CDR1 is MNHEY and CDR2 is SMNVEV (reference sequence). DNA for the CDR3: TGTGCCAGCAGTGTCGGACTAGTCTCCGTCAATGAGCAGTTCTTC. Translated: CASSVGLVSVNEQFF.

This clonotype was picked up many times. This beta chain turned up in a library designed for alpha chains; as an off-target read, its abundance says little. The J gene is TRBJ2-3, the V gene TRBV6-1; D is perhaps TRBD1 or TRBD2 (5 bases each). The V gene's germline CDR1 is MNHNS and CDR2 SASEGT. The CDR3 is made up of 14 amino acids. Trimming removed 8 bases at V and 4 bases at J, with 16 bases between. CDR3 coding DNA: TGTGCCAGCGGGGGTTTGGGAGAGGCAGATACGCAGTATTTT. Translating gives CASGGLGEADTQYF.

This clonotype is large. Because this beta chain is a stray read in a library intended to capture alpha chains, its abundance should not be given much weight. V usage is TRBV18 and J usage is TRBJ2-3; unclear D gene. CDR3 size: 12 residues. Deletions cut 3 bases from V and 0 bases from J, with 1 base between. Germline V gives CDR1 KGHSH, CDR2 LQKENI. For the CDR3, the DNA is TGTGCCAGCTCACCGAGCACAGATACGCAGTATTTT. This encodes CASSPSTDTQYF.

This clonotype came up many times. This beta chain appears as a stray read in a library generated for alpha chains; its size is not informative. The gene calls are TRBV24-1 and TRBJ1-5; no clear D gene. The CDR3 consists of 13 residues. The V end was cut by 6 bases, the J end by 7 bases, with 12 bases between. Germline-derived CDR1 and CDR2 are KGHDR and SFDVKD. The CDR3 coding sequence is TGTGCCACCAGTCGGGGTTTGCGGCAGCCCCAGCATTTT. As protein: CATSRGLRQPQHF.

This clonotype was recorded many times. With the library built for alpha chains, this beta chain is off target and its frequency is not meaningful. Written as DNA, the CDR3 is TGTGCCAGCAGTCTTCGGGAGCAAGGCGCTTTCTTT. This sequence encodes CASSLREQGAFF. The chain uses TRBV28 and TRBJ1-1; D is unclear. The V end was cut by 5 bases, the J end by 11 bases, with 15 bases between. The germline V gene has CDR1 MDHEN and CDR2 SYDVKM. CDR3 length: 12 residues.

This clonotype was picked up many times. Since the library was made to target alpha chains, this beta chain is a stray read and its abundance is not meaningful. The V gene is TRBV12-3 or TRBV12-4, the J gene TRBJ2-7, with 10 bases lining up with TRBD2. The V gene end was trimmed by 8 bases and the J gene end by 2 bases; junction bases not matched to a gene: 6. The CDR3 loop spans 14 amino acids. The CDR3 bases are TGTGCCAGCGGAAGGACTAGCGGCACCTACGAGCAGTACTTC. Translating it yields CASGRTSGTYEQYF.

In the case of this clonotype: This beta chain turned up in a library designed for alpha chains; as an off-target read, its abundance says little. This chain joins TRBV10-3 and TRBJ1-3; D gene unclear. CDR1 is ENHRY, CDR2 SYGVKD, per germline. V was trimmed by 10 bases and J by 3 bases, leaving 16 bases between them. This CDR3 has 14 amino acids. CDR3 sequence (DNA): TGTGCCACCGCCCCCCCCCCCGGTGGAAACACCATATATTTT. Its protein product is CATAPPPGGNTIYF.

This clonotype was recorded many times. The library was prepared for alpha chains; this beta chain is a stray read, so its frequency means little. The gene calls are TRBV28 and TRBJ2-1; tentatively, D is TRBD2 (6 bases). This CDR3 is 15 amino acids long. Deletions cut 6 bases from V and 8 bases from J, with 20 bases between. Germline CDR1 is MDHEN and CDR2 is SYDVKM. CDR3 amino acids: CASSRGTSSWYEQFF. In nucleotides, the CDR3 is TGTGCCAGCAGCCGAGGGACTTCCTCCTGGTATGAGCAGTTCTTC.

This clonotype was seen many times. This beta chain is a stray sequence in a library constructed for alpha chains; its clone size is not meaningful. The chain has TRBV9 and TRBJ1-6; TRBD1 aligns across 10 bases. The CDR3 length is 15 residues. CDR1 and CDR2 (germline): SGDLS, YYNGEE. The V gene end was trimmed by 3 bases and the J gene end by 10 bases; junction bases not matched to a gene: 7. CDR3 region: CASSALDRGRSPLHF. The CDR3 DNA follows: TGTGCCAGCAGCGCACTAGACAGGGGGCGATCACCCCTCCACTTT. Full variable domain (remainder filled in from reference TRBV9 and TRBJ1-6): DSGVTQTPKHLITATGQRVTLRCSPRSGDLSVYWYQQSLDQGLQFLIQYYNGEERAKGNILERFSAQQFPDLHSELNLSSLELGDSALYFCASSALDRGRSPLHFGNGTRLTVT.

The table lists this clonotype with many counts. The size of this beta chain means little, since it is a stray read in a library made for alpha chains. This chain connects TRBV12-3 or TRBV12-4 to TRBJ2-7; 7 bases map to TRBD1. V dropped 6 bases and J dropped 2; count of bases not matched to a gene: 10. The CDR3 spans 15 residues. CDR3 nucleotide sequence: TGTGCCAGCAGCCTAAGACAGGGTGGGACCTACGAGCAGTACTTC. Protein product: CASSLRQGGTYEQYF.

Ten or more counts support this clonotype. This beta chain is a stray sequence in a library constructed for alpha chains; its clone size is not meaningful. This chain connects TRBV20-1 to TRBJ2-3; 8 positions agree with TRBD2. This CDR3 is 14 amino acids long. V lost 3 bases to trimming and J lost 3 bases; unmatched junction nucleotides: 5. Germline CDR1 reads DFQATT; CDR2 reads SNEGSKA (reference sequence). CDR3 sequence: CSARSSGRTDTQYF. The CDR3 DNA reads TGCAGTGCTAGGTCGAGCGGGAGAACAGATACGCAGTATTTT.